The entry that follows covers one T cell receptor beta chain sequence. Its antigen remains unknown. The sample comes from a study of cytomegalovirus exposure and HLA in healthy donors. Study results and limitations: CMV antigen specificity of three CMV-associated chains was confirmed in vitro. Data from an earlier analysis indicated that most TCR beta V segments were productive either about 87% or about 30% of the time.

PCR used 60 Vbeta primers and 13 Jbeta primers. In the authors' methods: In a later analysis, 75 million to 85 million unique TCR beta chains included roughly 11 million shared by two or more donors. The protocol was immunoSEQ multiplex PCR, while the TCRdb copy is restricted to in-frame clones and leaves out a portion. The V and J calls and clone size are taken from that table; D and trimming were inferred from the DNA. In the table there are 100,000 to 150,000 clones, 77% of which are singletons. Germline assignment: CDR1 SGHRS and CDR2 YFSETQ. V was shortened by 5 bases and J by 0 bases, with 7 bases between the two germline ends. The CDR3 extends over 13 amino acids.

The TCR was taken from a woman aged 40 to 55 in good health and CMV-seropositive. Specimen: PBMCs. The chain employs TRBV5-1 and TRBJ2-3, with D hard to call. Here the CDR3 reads CASRISSTDTQYF. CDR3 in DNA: TGCGCCAGCAGGATTAGCAGCACAGATACGCAGTATTTT.